The clone carrying this T cell receptor (beta chain) was counted at least ten times. The target antigen is unknown. This record belongs to a study of human T cells and chemical hapten exposure. Study summary: The use of 2% DPC on approximately 2 cm by approximately 2 cm of upper inner arm skin constituted sensitization. How much TCR each sample yielded varied, mostly because pooled library volumes differed slightly. Study-wide results and caveats: Versus controls, expanded TCRs had significantly more large CDR3 similarity clusters.

Time point denoted: pre-sensitization, week 0. The treatment was: therapeutic diphenylcyclopropenone sensitization with weekly scalp DPC. Authors' analysis steps: A per-sample median of around 100,000 TCRs was observed, with a range of about 20,000 to 700,000. TCRdb recomputed calls from the RACE reads with MiXCR, one row per CDR3 protein. The authors' filters were not applied to this entry. The sample has approximately 320,000 distinct CDR3 sequences; about 5.4% are singletons. Germline values: CDR1 MNHEY, CDR2 SMNVEV (reference sequence). Trimming took off 4 bases at V and 8 bases at J, with 14 bases between the two ends. The CDR3 has 13 residues.

The sequencing here drew on whole blood, taken in connection with sensitization to the hapten diphenylcyclopropenone (DPC). The sequence was collected from a woman younger than 30 with alopecia areata. Some clones in this sample may be carry-over from other donors' samples. This chain uses TRBV27 with TRBJ1-2, with a tentative D call TRBD1 (6 bases). CDR3 loop: CASSSTQGGGYTF. The CDR3 nucleotides are TGTGCCAGCAGTTCAACACAGGGAGGGGGCTACACCTTC.